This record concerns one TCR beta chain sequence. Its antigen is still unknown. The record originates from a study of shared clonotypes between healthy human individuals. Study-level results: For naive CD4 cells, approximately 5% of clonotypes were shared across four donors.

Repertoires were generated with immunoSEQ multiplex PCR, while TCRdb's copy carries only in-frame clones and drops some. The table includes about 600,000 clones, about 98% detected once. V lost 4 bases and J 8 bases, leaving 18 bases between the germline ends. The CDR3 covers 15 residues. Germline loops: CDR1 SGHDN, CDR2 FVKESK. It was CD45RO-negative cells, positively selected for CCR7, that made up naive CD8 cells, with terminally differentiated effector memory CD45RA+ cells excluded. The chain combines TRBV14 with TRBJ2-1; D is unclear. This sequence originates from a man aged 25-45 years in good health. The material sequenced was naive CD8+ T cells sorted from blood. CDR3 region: CASSLFGGVRYEQFF. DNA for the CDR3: TGTGCCAGCAGCCTCTTTGGCGGAGTAAGGTATGAGCAGTTCTTC.